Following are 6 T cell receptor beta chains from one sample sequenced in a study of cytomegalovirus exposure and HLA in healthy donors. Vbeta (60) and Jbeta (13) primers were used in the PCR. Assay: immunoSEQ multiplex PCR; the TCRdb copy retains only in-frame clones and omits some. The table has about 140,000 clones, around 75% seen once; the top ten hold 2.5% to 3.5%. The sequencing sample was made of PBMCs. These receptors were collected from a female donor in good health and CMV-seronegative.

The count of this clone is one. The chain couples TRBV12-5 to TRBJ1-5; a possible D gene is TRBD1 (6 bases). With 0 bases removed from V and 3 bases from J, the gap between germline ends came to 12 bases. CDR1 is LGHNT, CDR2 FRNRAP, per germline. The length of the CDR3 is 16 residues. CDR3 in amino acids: CASGLVQGQLNQPQHF. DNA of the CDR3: TGTGCTAGTGGTTTGGTGCAAGGACAGCTCAATCAGCCCCAGCATTTT.

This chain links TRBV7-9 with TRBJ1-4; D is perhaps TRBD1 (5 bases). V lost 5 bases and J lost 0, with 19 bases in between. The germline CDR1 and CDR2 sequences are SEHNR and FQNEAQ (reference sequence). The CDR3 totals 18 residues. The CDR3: CASSQEQVHYATNEKLFF. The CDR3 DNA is TGTGCCAGCAGCCAAGAACAGGTGCACTATGCAACTAATGAAAAACTGTTTTTT.

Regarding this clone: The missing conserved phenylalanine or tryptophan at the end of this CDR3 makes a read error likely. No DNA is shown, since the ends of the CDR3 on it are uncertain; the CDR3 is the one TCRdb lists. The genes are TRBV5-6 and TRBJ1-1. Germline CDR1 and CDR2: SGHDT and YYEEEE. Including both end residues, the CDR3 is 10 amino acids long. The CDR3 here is CASSLASSCG.

CDR3 loop: CAAGKDILDYNEQFF. CDR3 in DNA: TGTGCCGCAGGAAAGGACATCCTAGACTACAATGAGCAGTTCTTC. The V gene is TRBV19, the J gene TRBJ2-1; D may be TRBD1 (5 bases). The CDR3 spans 15 residues. CDR1 and CDR2 (germline): LNHDA, SQIVND (reference sequence). V was pared by 11 bases and J by 3 bases, with 20 bases between.

This chain's CDR3 is CASSLGGRGEAFF. Written as DNA, the CDR3 is TGTGCCAGCAGCTTAGGGGGGAGGGGAGAAGCTTTCTTT. The genes are TRBV11-3 and TRBJ1-1, with D perhaps matching TRBD1 (5 bases). V was pared by 1 base and J by 8 bases, with 11 bases between. Germline-derived CDR1 and CDR2 are SGHNT and YENEEA. The CDR3 loop spans 13 amino acids.

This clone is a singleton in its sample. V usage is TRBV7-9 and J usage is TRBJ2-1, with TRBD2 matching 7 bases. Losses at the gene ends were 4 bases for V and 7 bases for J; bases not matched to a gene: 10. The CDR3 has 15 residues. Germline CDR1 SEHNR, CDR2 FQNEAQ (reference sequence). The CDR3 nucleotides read TGTGCCAGCAGCTCCGGATTCTCTAGCGGAAATGAGCAGTTCTTC. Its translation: CASSSGFSSGNEQFF.